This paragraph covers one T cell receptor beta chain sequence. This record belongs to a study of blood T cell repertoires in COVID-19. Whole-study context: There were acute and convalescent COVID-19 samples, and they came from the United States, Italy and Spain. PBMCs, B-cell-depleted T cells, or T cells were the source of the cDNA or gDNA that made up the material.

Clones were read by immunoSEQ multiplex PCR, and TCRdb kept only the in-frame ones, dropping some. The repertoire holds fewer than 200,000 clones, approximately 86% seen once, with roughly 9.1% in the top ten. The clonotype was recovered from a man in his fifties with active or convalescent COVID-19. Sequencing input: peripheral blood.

For the CDR3, the DNA is TGTGCCAGCAGAAGACAGGGGGCTAACTATGGCTACACCTTC. Encoded protein: CASRRQGANYGYTF. This chain uses TRBV6-5 with TRBJ1-2; 9 nucleotides align to TRBD1. Germline V gene lookup returns CDR1 MNHEY and CDR2 SVGAGI. J lost 0 bases, V lost 6 bases, and 2 bases had no gene match. The length of the CDR3 is 14 residues.